This T cell receptor (beta chain) was captured by sequencing in a study of cytomegalovirus exposure and HLA in healthy donors. Researchers ran the PCR with 60 Vbeta and 13 Jbeta primers. The repertoire was sequenced with immunoSEQ multiplex PCR; TCRdb's copy has only in-frame clones and lacks some. The top ten hold approximately 3% of the sample, which has over 150,000 clones, over 70% seen once. Healthy bone marrow donors made up the cohort. On this clone itself: The identical CDR3 is also encoded by other nucleotide sequences in the sample.

After removal of 2 bases from V and 4 bases from J, the junction contained 1 base not matched to a gene. CDR3 length equals 14 residues. The germline CDR1 and CDR2 sequences are SGDLS and YYNGEE. This chain joins TRBV9 and TRBJ2-7; 12 positions match TRBD2. This TCR was sampled from a woman aged 30 to 39 in good health and CMV-seropositive. Specimen: PBMCs. Here the CDR3 DNA reads TGTGCCAGCAGCGTCGGACTAGCGGGATACGAGCAGTACTTC. This gives the protein CASSVGLAGYEQYF.